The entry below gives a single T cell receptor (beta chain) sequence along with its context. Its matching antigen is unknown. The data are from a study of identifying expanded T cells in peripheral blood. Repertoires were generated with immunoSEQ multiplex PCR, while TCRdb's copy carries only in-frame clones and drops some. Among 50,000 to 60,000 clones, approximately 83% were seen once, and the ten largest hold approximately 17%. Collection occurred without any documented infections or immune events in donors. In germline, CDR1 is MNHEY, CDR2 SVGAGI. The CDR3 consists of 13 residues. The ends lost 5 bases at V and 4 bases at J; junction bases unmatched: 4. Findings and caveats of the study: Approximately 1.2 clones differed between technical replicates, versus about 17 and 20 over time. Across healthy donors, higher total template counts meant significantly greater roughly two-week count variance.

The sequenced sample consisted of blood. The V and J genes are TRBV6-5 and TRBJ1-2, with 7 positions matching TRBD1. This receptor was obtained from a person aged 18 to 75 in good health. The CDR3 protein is CASSQQGFYGYTF. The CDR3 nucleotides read TGTGCCAGCAGTCAACAGGGGTTCTATGGCTACACCTTC.